A selection of T cell receptor beta chains follows, all from one sample in a study of blood T cell repertoires in COVID-19. Using immunoSEQ multiplex PCR, the repertoire was profiled, and TCRdb retains in-frame clones only, with some absent. The sample has approximately 69,000 clones, approximately 86% seen once. Sequencing input: peripheral blood. All receptors derive from a man aged 50-59 years with acute or convalescent COVID-19. Both conserved end residues are part of each CDR3. The order of the fields is J gene, V gene, CDR3 protein.

j_call: TRBJ2-3; v_call: TRBV29-1; cdr3_aa: CSVTQGARKATQYF
j_call: TRBJ2-2; v_call: TRBV6-5; cdr3_aa: CASSYSRGNTGELFF
j_call: TRBJ1-2; v_call: TRBV29-1; cdr3_aa: CSVDRERYGYTF
j_call: TRBJ1-4; v_call: TRBV4-1; cdr3_aa: CASSHQQGEPEKLFF
j_call: TRBJ2-2; v_call: TRBV5-1; cdr3_aa: CASSFGTAIGELFF
j_call: TRBJ1-5; v_call: TRBV27; cdr3_aa: CASSFNGNQPQHF
j_call: TRBJ2-5; v_call: TRBV7-6; cdr3_aa: CASSPLTGAVGKTQYF
j_call: TRBJ1-2; v_call: TRBV19; cdr3_aa: CASSMAGDPDSGYTF
j_call: TRBJ1-3; v_call: TRBV5-1; cdr3_aa: CASSLTGPSGNTIYF
j_call: TRBJ1-1; v_call: TRBV18; cdr3_aa: CASTRSRMGQGQRNTEAFF
j_call: TRBJ2-3; v_call: TRBV9; cdr3_aa: CASSPWTRNTDTQYF
j_call: TRBJ2-2; v_call: TRBV4-2; cdr3_aa: CASSNLAGGTGELFF
j_call: TRBJ1-1; v_call: TRBV6-5; cdr3_aa: CASSPTGGKNTEAFF
j_call: TRBJ2-7; v_call: TRBV18; cdr3_aa: CASSPGQGEQYF
j_call: TRBJ2-3; v_call: TRBV11-2; cdr3_aa: CASSRQGAEDTQYF
j_call: TRBJ2-1; v_call: TRBV7-2; cdr3_aa: CASSPGFNEQFF
j_call: TRBJ1-2; v_call: TRBV19; cdr3_aa: CASSSIGTGRRGYTF
j_call: TRBJ2-7; v_call: TRBV3-1/TRBV3-2; cdr3_aa: CASSQGVGARTNYEQYF
j_call: TRBJ1-2; v_call: TRBV27; cdr3_aa: CASSLGAGTAYGYTF
j_call: TRBJ2-7; v_call: TRBV5-1; cdr3_aa: CASSLDRVHEQYF
j_call: TRBJ1-1; v_call: TRBV5-6; cdr3_aa: CASTPRTGVGSFF
j_call: TRBJ1-2; v_call: TRBV12-3/TRBV12-4; cdr3_aa: CASSQGFDGYTF
j_call: TRBJ2-5; v_call: TRBV5-4; cdr3_aa: CASSTKRGVQETQYF
j_call: TRBJ2-1; v_call: TRBV6-5; cdr3_aa: CASSLGRGSYNEQFF
j_call: TRBJ1-2; v_call: TRBV9; cdr3_aa: CASSVGGGVGYGYTF
j_call: TRBJ1-2; v_call: TRBV2; cdr3_aa: CASSERGASYGYTF
j_call: TRBJ2-2; v_call: TRBV12-5; cdr3_aa: CASGLVLDRGRSGELFF
j_call: TRBJ2-7; v_call: TRBV18; cdr3_aa: CASSPPDLAGLGGEQYF
j_call: TRBJ2-1; v_call: TRBV2; cdr3_aa: CASSGQRESSYNEQFF
j_call: TRBJ2-7; v_call: TRBV18; cdr3_aa: CASSPPQRGEYEQYF
j_call: TRBJ2-2; v_call: TRBV12-5; cdr3_aa: CASGFDQAGELFF
j_call: TRBJ1-6; v_call: TRBV6-5; cdr3_aa: CATKPGQGVSLHF
j_call: TRBJ2-7; v_call: TRBV10-3; cdr3_aa: CAISAIGRDNSYEQYF
j_call: TRBJ2-5; v_call: TRBV3-1/TRBV3-2; cdr3_aa: CASSHTLAGGPETQYF
j_call: TRBJ2-7; v_call: TRBV7-8; cdr3_aa: CASSLVNRGPYEQYF
j_call: TRBJ2-1; v_call: TRBV7-6; cdr3_aa: CASSLTNLRDYNEQFF
j_call: TRBJ1-1; v_call: TRBV5-6; cdr3_aa: CASSWGSGQGNTEAFF
j_call: TRBJ2-1; v_call: TRBV4-2; cdr3_aa: CASSQDRTARNEQFF
j_call: TRBJ2-2; v_call: TRBV13; cdr3_aa: CASSILAGGPYGELFF
j_call: TRBJ2-2; v_call: TRBV19; cdr3_aa: CASSIGTDSSNTGELFF
j_call: TRBJ2-1; v_call: TRBV5-1; cdr3_aa: CASSFRPQGRQGNEQFF
j_call: TRBJ2-2; v_call: TRBV5-1; cdr3_aa: CASSLGPGDRPGELFF
j_call: TRBJ2-1; v_call: TRBV20-1; cdr3_aa: CSASLYWGGDNEQFF
j_call: TRBJ2-2; v_call: TRBV19; cdr3_aa: CASSMRSGSVGELFF
j_call: TRBJ1-2; v_call: TRBV7-9; cdr3_aa: CASSLGQNGYTF
j_call: TRBJ2-7; v_call: TRBV6-6; cdr3_aa: CASSHPKWVAGIYEQYF
j_call: TRBJ1-4; v_call: TRBV18; cdr3_aa: CASSPYSTNEKLFF
j_call: TRBJ2-1; v_call: TRBV6-5; cdr3_aa: CASSYGRGENEQFF
j_call: TRBJ2-7; v_call: TRBV6-5; cdr3_aa: CASSKLGGEQYF
j_call: TRBJ1-6; v_call: TRBV19; cdr3_aa: CASRTGQVNSPLHF
j_call: TRBJ2-3; v_call: TRBV7-3; cdr3_aa: CASSLAGASTDTQYF